This is a list of T cell receptor beta chains from one sample in a study of regulatory T cells in long-lasting Graves disease. TCRdb itself ran the multiplex PCR reads through MiXCR, one entry per CDR3 protein. Counted here are approximately 360,000 distinct CDR3 sequences, 20% to 25% occurring once; the ten biggest clones make up less than 30%. The input for sequencing was peripheral blood mononuclear cells (PBMCs), taken when the disease was refractory, from a patient treated with antithyroid drugs. The source is a middle-aged woman with Graves disease. Both conserved end residues are part of each CDR3. The order of the fields is clone size, J gene, V gene, D gene, CDR3 protein, CDR3 DNA. The D gene is left open where the match is weak. Some rows mark clone size as missing; the rest say once, few, many or name a class of expanded clone.

clone_size: .; j_call: TRBJ2-7; v_call: TRBV5-1; d_call: .; cdr3_aa: CASSFRESYEQYF; cdr3_nt: TGCGCCAGCAGCTTTCGGGAATCCTACGAGCAGTACTTC
clone_size: few; j_call: TRBJ1-3; v_call: TRBV7-2; d_call: .; cdr3_aa: CASRPPPGNTIYF; cdr3_nt: TGTGCCAGCAGGCCTCCGCCTGGAAACACCATATATTTT
clone_size: many; j_call: TRBJ2-7; v_call: TRBV11-2; d_call: .; cdr3_aa: CASSQGYGHEQYF; cdr3_nt: TGTGCCAGCAGCCAAGGTTATGGGCACGAGCAGTACTTC
clone_size: few; j_call: TRBJ2-7; v_call: TRBV27; d_call: .; cdr3_aa: CASSYKVINRNEQYF; cdr3_nt: TGTGCCAGCAGTTACAAAGTGATAAATCGTAACGAGCAGTACTTC
clone_size: .; j_call: TRBJ2-3; v_call: TRBV14; d_call: .; cdr3_aa: CASSLSRYTDTQYF; cdr3_nt: TGTGCCAGCAGCCTCTCGCGCTACACAGATACGCAGTATTTT
clone_size: few; j_call: TRBJ1-4; v_call: TRBV7-9; d_call: TRBD1; cdr3_aa: CASSHSGGPYEKLFF; cdr3_nt: TGTGCCAGCAGCCACTCAGGGGGCCCGTATGAAAAACTGTTTTTT
clone_size: many; j_call: TRBJ2-5; v_call: TRBV11-2; d_call: TRBD2; cdr3_aa: CASSSLAGRKSLKYF; cdr3_nt: TGTGCCAGCAGCTCCCTAGCGGGACGGAAGTCCCTTAAGTACTTC
clone_size: many; j_call: TRBJ2-7; v_call: TRBV12-3/TRBV12-4; d_call: .; cdr3_aa: CASSFAGTTEQYF; cdr3_nt: TGTGCCAGCAGTTTCGCCGGGACAACCGAGCAGTACTTC
clone_size: .; j_call: TRBJ1-6; v_call: TRBV5-1; d_call: .; cdr3_aa: CASSFGINSPLHF; cdr3_nt: TGTGCTAGCAGCTTTGGGATAAATTCACCCCTCCACTTT
clone_size: many; j_call: TRBJ2-7; v_call: TRBV11-2; d_call: .; cdr3_aa: CASSLVSGQSYEQYF; cdr3_nt: TGTGCCAGCAGCTTAGTGTCTGGACAGTCCTACGAGCAGTACTTC
clone_size: many; j_call: TRBJ2-5; v_call: TRBV28; d_call: .; cdr3_aa: CASSLSVEETQYF; cdr3_nt: TGTGCCAGCAGTTTATCGGTAGAAGAGACCCAGTACTTC
clone_size: once; j_call: TRBJ2-3; v_call: TRBV6-9; d_call: .; cdr3_aa: CASSYSSQITDTQYF; cdr3_nt: TGTGCCAGCAGTTACTCATCACAGATTACAGATACGCAGTATTTT
clone_size: many; j_call: TRBJ2-1; v_call: TRBV24-1; d_call: .; cdr3_aa: CATSDSESGQYNEQFF; cdr3_nt: TGTGCCACCAGTGATTCCGAATCTGGACAGTACAATGAGCAGTTCTTC
clone_size: many; j_call: TRBJ2-7; v_call: TRBV28; d_call: .; cdr3_aa: CASSFKRAQYF; cdr3_nt: TGTGCCAGCAGCTTCAAGCGGGCGCAGTACTTC
clone_size: many; j_call: TRBJ1-5; v_call: TRBV15; d_call: .; cdr3_aa: CATSRARDKNNQPQHF; cdr3_nt: TGTGCCACCAGCAGAGCCCGGGATAAGAACAATCAGCCCCAGCATTTT
clone_size: many; j_call: TRBJ2-6; v_call: TRBV2; d_call: TRBD1; cdr3_aa: CASRAGQGLSGANVLTF; cdr3_nt: TGTGCCAGCAGGGCGGGACAGGGCCTCTCTGGGGCCAACGTCCTGACTTTC
clone_size: many; j_call: TRBJ2-5; v_call: TRBV11-2; d_call: .; cdr3_aa: CASSIRGARETQYF; cdr3_nt: TGTGCCAGCAGCATCAGGGGGGCCCGGGAGACCCAGTACTTC
clone_size: many; j_call: TRBJ2-7; v_call: TRBV5-1; d_call: .; cdr3_aa: CASSLGEWSSYEQYF; cdr3_nt: TGCGCCAGCAGCTTAGGGGAATGGAGCTCCTACGAGCAGTACTTC
clone_size: .; j_call: TRBJ2-5; v_call: TRBV11-2; d_call: TRBD2; cdr3_aa: CASSSGTSGGGKTQYF; cdr3_nt: TGTGCCAGCAGTTCTGGGACTAGCGGAGGGGGGAAGACCCAGTACTTC
clone_size: many; j_call: TRBJ2-5; v_call: TRBV10-3; d_call: .; cdr3_aa: CAIRDRQQETQYF; cdr3_nt: TGTGCCATCAGAGATAGACAGCAAGAGACCCAGTACTTC
clone_size: many; j_call: TRBJ2-7; v_call: TRBV19; d_call: .; cdr3_aa: CASRGAEVYEQYF; cdr3_nt: TGTGCCAGTCGGGGGGCGGAAGTCTACGAGCAGTACTTC
clone_size: many; j_call: TRBJ2-5; v_call: TRBV11-1; d_call: .; cdr3_aa: CASSDQVLETQYF; cdr3_nt: TGTGCCAGCAGCGACCAGGTTTTGGAGACCCAGTACTTC
clone_size: many; j_call: TRBJ1-2; v_call: TRBV5-5; d_call: .; cdr3_aa: CASSLPPGYTF; cdr3_nt: TGTGCCAGCAGCTTACCTCCGGGCTACACCTTC
clone_size: .; j_call: TRBJ2-7; v_call: TRBV7-9; d_call: .; cdr3_aa: CASGPQNLYEQYF; cdr3_nt: TGTGCCAGCGGACCACAGAACCTATACGAGCAGTACTTC
clone_size: many; j_call: TRBJ2-7; v_call: TRBV5-1; d_call: .; cdr3_aa: CASSSNAGPAYEQYF; cdr3_nt: TGCGCCAGCAGCTCAAACGCAGGACCCGCCTACGAGCAGTACTTC
clone_size: few; j_call: TRBJ1-6; v_call: TRBV20-1; d_call: .; cdr3_aa: CSAGLVGTNSPLHF; cdr3_nt: TGCAGTGCTGGCCTTGTGGGGACTAATTCACCCCTCCACTTT
clone_size: many; j_call: TRBJ1-5; v_call: TRBV28; d_call: .; cdr3_aa: CASSLLYQPQHF; cdr3_nt: TGTGCCAGCAGTTTATTGTATCAGCCCCAGCATTTT
clone_size: .; j_call: TRBJ2-1; v_call: TRBV28; d_call: TRBD2; cdr3_aa: CASSQGTSGSYNEQFF; cdr3_nt: TGTGCCAGCAGCCAAGGGACTAGCGGCTCCTACAATGAGCAGTTCTTC
clone_size: .; j_call: TRBJ1-1; v_call: TRBV20-1; d_call: .; cdr3_aa: CSARDFQGTHTEAFF; cdr3_nt: TGCAGTGCTAGAGATTTCCAGGGTACTCACACTGAAGCTTTCTTT
clone_size: .; j_call: TRBJ1-1; v_call: TRBV29-1; d_call: TRBD1; cdr3_aa: CSVEGQGEPFF; cdr3_nt: TGCAGCGTTGAGGGACAGGGAGAACCTTTCTTT
clone_size: many; j_call: TRBJ2-7; v_call: TRBV3-1; d_call: .; cdr3_aa: CASSDSWTGYEQYF; cdr3_nt: TGTGCCAGCAGCGACAGCTGGACGGGGTACGAGCAGTACTTC
clone_size: few; j_call: TRBJ2-2; v_call: TRBV7-3; d_call: TRBD2; cdr3_aa: CASSRSPGTSFDGGELFF; cdr3_nt: TGTGCCAGCAGCCGTTCTCCCGGGACTAGTTTTGACGGCGGGGAGCTGTTTTTT